The 21 T cell receptor beta chains given below trace back to one sample, sequenced in a study of T-cell memory formation after mild COVID-19. TCRdb itself ran the 5' RACE reads through MiXCR, one entry per CDR3 protein. Of roughly 550,000 distinct CDR3 sequences listed, 20% are singletons. The material sequenced was PBMCs or a T cell subset sorted from them (not recorded which). The origin of the receptors is an adult woman who had mild COVID-19 (a few samples of this study predate the infection). Cell type and time point are not known.

The chain links TRBV10-3 to TRBJ2-1, with D possibly being TRBD1 (6 bases). Germline V gives CDR1 ENHRY, CDR2 SYGVKD. V was shortened by 11 bases and J by 5 bases, with 19 bases between the two germline ends. The CDR3 length is 14 residues. CDR3 region: CAVRTGSQDNEQFF. Written as DNA, the CDR3 is TGTGCCGTCCGAACAGGGAGCCAAGACAATGAGCAGTTCTTC.

The sample holds a few counts of this clonotype. The chain is built from TRBV11-2 and TRBJ2-7; D is possibly TRBD2 (6 bases). CDR1 is SGHAT and CDR2 is FQNNGV in the germline V gene. V was cut by 8 bases and J by 3 bases, with 14 bases left in between. This CDR3 has 13 amino acids. The CDR3, as DNA: TGTGCCAGCGGGGTAGCGGTAATCTACGAGCAGTACTTC. Translation: CASGVAVIYEQYF.

The rearrangement links TRBV7-2 to TRBJ2-1; D might be TRBD2 (5 bases). The germline V and J ends were trimmed by 1 base and 9 bases, with 13 bases remaining between them. Germline CDR1 and CDR2: SGHTA and FQGNSA. The CDR3 loop spans 14 amino acids. CDR3 nucleotide sequence: TGTGCCAGCAGCTTAGGCCGGGATTGGGGTGAGCAGTTCTTC. Its protein product is CASSLGRDWGEQFF. The full variable domain, in which reference TRBV7-2 and TRBJ2-1 provide the parts outside the CDR3, is GAGVSQSPSNKVTEKGKDVELRCDPISGHTALYWYRQSLGQGLEFLIYFQGNSAPDKSGLPSDRFSAERTGGSVSTLTIQRTQQEDSAVYLCASSLGRDWGEQFFGPGTRLTVL.

This chain connects TRBV11-3 to TRBJ2-7, with D uncertain. V lost 0 bases, J lost 5 bases, and 11 bases lay in between. The CDR3 sequence is 14 residues long. The germline gives CDR1 SGHNT, CDR2 YENEEA. CDR3 coding DNA: TGTGCCAGCAGCTTAGAGGAAGTCGGCGACGAGCAGTACTTC. As protein: CASSLEEVGDEQYF.

This clonotype showed up just a few times. The chain carries TRBV3-1 and TRBJ2-1, with 7 bases lining up with TRBD2. The ends lost 4 bases at V and 8 bases at J; junction bases unmatched: 5. CDR1 LGHDT and CDR2 YNNKEL come from the germline V gene (reference sequence). CDR3 length equals 13 residues. The CDR3 DNA is TGTGCCAGCAGCCGTGGGGAGGGTTATGAGCAGTTCTTC. Translating gives CASSRGEGYEQFF.

This clonotype was detected a few times. The chain uses TRBV3-1 and TRBJ1-3; no clear D. From germline, CDR1 is LGHDT and CDR2 YNNKEL (reference sequence). CDR3 length: 15 amino acids. Deletions cut 1 base from V and 2 bases from J, with 9 bases between. Here the CDR3 DNA reads TGTGCCAGCAGCCAAGGGATAGGGCCTGGAAACACCATATATTTT. This translates into CASSQGIGPGNTIYF.

The J gene is TRBJ2-3, the V gene TRBV6-6; TRBD2 matches 10 bases. Germline CDR1 reads MNHNY; CDR2 reads SVGAGI (reference sequence). This CDR3 spans 17 amino acids. V gave up 2 bases and J gave up 4 bases; unmatched junction bases: 9. The CDR3 reads CASSYPNSGRMADTQYF. For the CDR3, the DNA is TGTGCCAGCAGTTACCCCAATAGCGGGAGGATGGCAGATACGCAGTATTTT.

This clonotype was counted only a few times. This rearrangement joins TRBV29-1 to TRBJ1-3; tentative D call: TRBD1 (5 bases). The CDR3 length is 15 residues. Between the trimmed V and J ends, which lost 5 bases and 0 bases, there was a span of 14 bases. Germline CDR1 is SQVTM and CDR2 is ANQGSEA. CDR3 protein: CSVTLGLRSGNTIYF. As DNA, the CDR3 is TGCAGCGTTACTTTGGGACTCCGCTCTGGAAACACCATATATTTT.

This clonotype was recorded at least ten times. The rearrangement joins TRBV5-1 to TRBJ2-5; D is ambiguous. V was cut by 4 bases and J by 2 bases, with 9 bases left in between. Looked up from germline, CDR1 is SGHRS and CDR2 is YFSETQ. The CDR3 totals 13 residues. This chain's CDR3 is CASSPGFQETQYF. CDR3 nucleotides: TGCGCCAGCAGCCCGGGTTTTCAAGAGACCCAGTACTTC. Full variable domain (rest looked up from reference TRBV5-1 and TRBJ2-5): KAGVTQTPRYLIKTRGQQVTLSCSPISGHRSVSWYQQTPGQGLQFLFEYFSETQRNKGNFPGRFSGRQFSNSRSEMNVSTLELGDSALYLCASSPGFQETQYFGPGTRLLVL.

In its sample, this clonotype was seen a few times. The rearrangement uses TRBV7-2 and TRBJ2-3; no clear D gene. This CDR3 is built from 12 residues. Deletions cut 5 bases from V and 5 bases from J, with 8 bases between. Germline V gives CDR1 SGHTA, CDR2 FQGNSA. The CDR3 DNA follows: TGTGCCAGCAGCCAGTGGGGAGATACGCAGTATTTT. This codes for CASSQWGDTQYF.

Comment on this clonotype: At one of its ends the junction is not consistent with the germline gene, which may arise from a read error. CDR3 protein: CSARGGLRMNTEAFF. CDR3 DNA: TGCAGTGCCAGAGGGGGTCTCCGCATGAACACTGAAGCTTTCTTT. The chain combines TRBV20-1 with TRBJ1-1; D is possibly TRBD1 (6 bases). The CDR3 runs to 15 residues. CDR1 and CDR2 from the germline V gene are DFQATT and SNEGSKA (reference sequence).

V is TRBV5-6 and J is TRBJ1-4; no clear D gene. With 4 bases removed from V and 4 bases from J, the gap between germline ends came to 14 bases. Germline V gene lookup returns CDR1 SGHDT and CDR2 YYEEEE. The CDR3 loop spans 15 amino acids. CDR3 coding DNA: TGTGCCAGCAGCGCGGGCCGGGCCAGTAATGAAAAACTGTTTTTT. Protein product: CASSAGRASNEKLFF.

This clonotype has more than one count but fewer than ten. DNA of the CDR3: TGCAGCGTGATGGGAGAGGGGGGGCCCAATAACGAGCAGTACTTC. It yields the protein CSVMGEGGPNNEQYF. The rearrangement joins TRBV29-1 to TRBJ2-7, with D perhaps TRBD2 (7 bases). Germline V gene sequence: CDR1 SQVTM, CDR2 ANQGSEA. The V gene lost 6 bases and the J gene lost 5 bases, with 23 bases spanning the gap. The CDR3 has 15 residues.

V and J are TRBV9 and TRBJ2-7, with D hard to call. The germline V gene encodes CDR1 SGDLS and CDR2 YYNGEE. The length of the CDR3 is 14 residues. The ends were cut back, 2 bases at V and 1 base at J, with 10 bases in the middle. DNA of the CDR3: TGTGCCAGCAGCGTCGCTGCCGAGTCCTACGAGCAGTACTTC. It specifies CASSVAAESYEQYF.

This clonotype showed up just a few times. The chain links TRBV20-1 to TRBJ2-5, with D hard to call. V lost 4 bases and J lost 2, with 11 bases in between. The germline V gene has CDR1 DFQATT and CDR2 SNEGSKA (reference sequence). The CDR3 length is 13 residues. The CDR3 here is CSAIGNDQETQYF. The CDR3 bases are TGCAGTGCTATTGGCAACGATCAAGAGACCCAGTACTTC.

This clonotype was counted a few times. V usage is TRBV4-1 and J usage is TRBJ2-5, with a tentative D call TRBD2 (6 bases). The CDR3 is 14 residues long. Germline V lookup: CDR1 MGHRA, CDR2 YSYEKL. Trimming removed 5 bases at V and 4 bases at J, with 14 bases between. CDR3 nucleotides: TGCGCCAGCAGCGCGAGGGGAGGTAGAGAGACCCAGTACTTC. The encoded protein is CASSARGGRETQYF.

This clonotype was observed a handful of times. CDR3 in amino acids: CASSPPTTGRSYEQYF. CDR3 in DNA: TGTGCCAGCTCACCACCGACGACGGGACGCTCCTACGAGCAGTACTTC. The V gene is TRBV18, the J gene TRBJ2-7; D possibly matches TRBD1 or TRBD2 (5 bases each). Germline V gene sequence: CDR1 KGHSH, CDR2 LQKENI. The length of the CDR3 is 16 residues. Trimming pared 0 bases from V and 0 bases from J, leaving 12 bases between. Together with reference TRBV18 and TRBJ2-7, the CDR3 gives the full variable domain: NAGVMQNPRHLVRRRGQEARLRCSPMKGHSHVYWYRQLPEEGLKFMVYLQKENIIDESGMPKERFSAEFPKEGPSILRIQQVVRGDSAAYFCASSPPTTGRSYEQYFGPGTRLTVT.

This chain links TRBV7-9 with TRBJ2-5, with 8 nucleotides matching TRBD1. Germline CDR1 is SEHNR and CDR2 is FQNEAQ (reference sequence). V lost 5 bases, J lost 5 bases, and 7 bases stayed unmatched. The CDR3 sequence is 14 residues long. The CDR3 nucleotides read TGTGCCAGCAGCCGCGGACAGGGTTACGAGACCCAGTACTTC. Amino acids: CASSRGQGYETQYF.

In its sample, this clonotype was seen a few times. The chain links TRBV19 to TRBJ2-7, with 7 bases matching TRBD2. V was clipped by 5 bases and J by 4 bases; unmatched bases: 11. Per the germline V gene, CDR1 is LNHDA and CDR2 is SQIVND (reference sequence). The CDR3 covers 15 residues. The CDR3 loop is CASSSSRDYRYEQYF. CDR3 sequence (DNA): TGTGCCAGTAGTTCTTCCCGGGACTACAGGTACGAGCAGTACTTC.

The rearrangement links TRBV5-6 to TRBJ1-1; D may be TRBD1 (5 bases). Germline assignment: CDR1 SGHDT and CDR2 YYEEEE. Trimming took off 4 bases at V and 8 bases at J, with 18 bases between the two ends. The CDR3 has 14 residues. The CDR3 reads CASSRYRFTREAFF. The CDR3 DNA follows: TGTGCCAGCAGCAGATACAGGTTTACACGGGAAGCTTTCTTT.

V usage is TRBV5-5 and J usage is TRBJ1-2; D unresolved. The V end was cut by 0 bases, the J end by 8 bases, with 17 bases between. The CDR3 totals 15 residues. The germline CDR1 and CDR2 sequences are SGHKS and YYEKEE (reference sequence). CDR3 sequence (DNA): TGTGCCAGCAGCTTGGCCCCCGTATTATCGCAAGGCTACACCTTC. It yields the protein CASSLAPVLSQGYTF.